The present entry profiles one TCR beta chain with its context. Primers for the PCR totalled 60 Vbeta and 13 Jbeta. Assay used: immunoSEQ multiplex PCR; TCRdb lists only in-frame clones, some missing. The table lists 150,000 or so clones, around 80% of them singletons, with approximately 6.7% in the top ten. This entry comes from a study of cytomegalovirus exposure and HLA in healthy donors. The clonotype comes from a male donor in good health and CMV-seropositive. The sample taken for sequencing was PBMCs.

In DNA, the CDR3 is TGTGCCACCAGCAGAGTCGCTACTGGACAGGGCACCGGGGAGCTGTTTTTT. This encodes CATSRVATGQGTGELFF. The chain is built from TRBV15 and TRBJ2-2; 8 positions match TRBD1. This CDR3 has 17 amino acids. Germline loops: CDR1 LNHNV, CDR2 YYDKDF (reference sequence). The trim removed 1 base at V and 4 bases at J, leaving 8 bases unmatched.